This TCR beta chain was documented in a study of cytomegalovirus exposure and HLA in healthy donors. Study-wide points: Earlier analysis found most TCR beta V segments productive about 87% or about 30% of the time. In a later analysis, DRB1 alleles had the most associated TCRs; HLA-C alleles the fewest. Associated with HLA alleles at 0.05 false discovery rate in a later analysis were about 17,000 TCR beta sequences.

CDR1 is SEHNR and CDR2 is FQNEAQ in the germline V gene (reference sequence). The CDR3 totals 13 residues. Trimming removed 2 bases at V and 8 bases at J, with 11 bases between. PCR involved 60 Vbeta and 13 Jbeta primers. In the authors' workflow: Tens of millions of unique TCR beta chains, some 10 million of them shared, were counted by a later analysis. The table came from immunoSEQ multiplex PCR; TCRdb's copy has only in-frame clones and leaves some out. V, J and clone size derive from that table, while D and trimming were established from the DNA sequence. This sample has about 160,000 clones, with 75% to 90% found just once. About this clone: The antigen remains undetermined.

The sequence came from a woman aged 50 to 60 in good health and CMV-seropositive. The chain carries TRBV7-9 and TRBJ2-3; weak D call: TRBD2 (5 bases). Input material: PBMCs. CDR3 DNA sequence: TGTGCCAGCAGCTTACCCACTGGGAGTACGCAGTATTTT. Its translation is CASSLPTGSTQYF. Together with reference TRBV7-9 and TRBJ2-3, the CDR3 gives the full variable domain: DTGVSQNPRHKITKRGQNVTFRCDPISEHNRLYWYRQTLGQGPEFLTYFQNEAQLEKSRLLSDRFSAERPKGSFSTLEIQRTEQGDSAMYLCASSLPTGSTQYFGPGTRLTVL.